The count of the clone carrying this TCR beta chain is one. Its antigen is unidentified. The data stem from a study of cytomegalovirus exposure and HLA in healthy donors. The PCR had 60 Vbeta and 13 Jbeta primers. The repertoire was sequenced with immunoSEQ multiplex PCR; TCRdb's copy has only in-frame clones and lacks some. The sample carries fewer than 140,000 clones, 75% recorded once. Study-wide results and limits: Among the sequence variants, a highly shared cluster was likely an artifact of sequencing. Reports described diagnosis of cytomegalovirus status by the classifier as highly specific and sensitive.

The J segment lost 7 bases and the V segment lost 7 bases, leaving 9 bases of the junction unmatched. The germline gives CDR1 SGHTA, CDR2 FQGNSA. This CDR3 region has 14 residues. The chain links TRBV7-2 to TRBJ2-2, with 7 positions matching TRBD1. This TCR was recovered from a man in his forties or fifties in good health and CMV-seronegative. The sequencing input was PBMCs. As DNA, the CDR3 is TGTGCCAGCATTCAACAGGGGACCATCGGGGAGCTGTTTTTT. It is translated as CASIQQGTIGELFF.